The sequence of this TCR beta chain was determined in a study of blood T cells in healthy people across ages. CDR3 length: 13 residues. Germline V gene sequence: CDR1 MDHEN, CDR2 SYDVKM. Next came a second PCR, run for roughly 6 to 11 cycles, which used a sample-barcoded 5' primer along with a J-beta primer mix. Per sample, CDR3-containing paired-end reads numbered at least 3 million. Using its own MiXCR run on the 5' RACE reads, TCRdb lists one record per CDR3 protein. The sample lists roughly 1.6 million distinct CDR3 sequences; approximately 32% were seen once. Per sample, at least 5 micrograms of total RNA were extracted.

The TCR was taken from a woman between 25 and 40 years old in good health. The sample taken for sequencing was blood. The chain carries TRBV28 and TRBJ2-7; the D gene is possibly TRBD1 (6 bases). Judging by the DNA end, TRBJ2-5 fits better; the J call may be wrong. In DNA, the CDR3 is TGTGCCAGCAGGAAAGAGGGGGAAGAGACCCAGTACTTC. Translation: CASRKEGEETQYF.